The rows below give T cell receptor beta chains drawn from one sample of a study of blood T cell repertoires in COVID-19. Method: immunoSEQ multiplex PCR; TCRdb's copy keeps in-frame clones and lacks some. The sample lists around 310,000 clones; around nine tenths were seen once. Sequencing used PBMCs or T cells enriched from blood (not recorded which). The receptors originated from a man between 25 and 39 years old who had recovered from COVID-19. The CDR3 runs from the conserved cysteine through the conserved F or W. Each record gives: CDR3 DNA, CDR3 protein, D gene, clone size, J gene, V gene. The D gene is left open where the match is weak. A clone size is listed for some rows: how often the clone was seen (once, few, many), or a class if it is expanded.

TGTGCCAGCTCGGACAGGGCGGTTCAGCCCCAGCATTTT | CASSDRAVQPQHF | TRBD1 | few | TRBJ1-5 | TRBV18
TGTGCCAGCAGCTATGGGGGGACAGCTGCTTCTGGGGCCAACGTCCTGACTTTC | CASSYGGTAASGANVLTF | - | once | TRBJ2-6 | TRBV5-4
TGTGCCAGCTCACCACTGGGACAGGACGTGGCCAAACTGTTTTTT | CASSPLGQDVAKLFF | TRBD1 | - | TRBJ1-4 | TRBV18
TGTACCAGCAAGGGAGTAGGATCACCCCTCCACTTT | CTSKGVGSPLHF | - | - | TRBJ1-6 | TRBV27
TGCGCCAGCAAAGGGTCAGGGACAGGGAGGACTGAAGCTTTCTTT | CASKGSGTGRTEAFF | TRBD1 | - | TRBJ1-1 | TRBV5-1
TGTGCCAGTAGCCTGACAGGGCCCGTGGAGACCCAGTACTTC | CASSLTGPVETQYF | TRBD1 | - | TRBJ2-5 | TRBV19
TGCAGCGTGGAAGACAGGCCCTCCTACGAGCAGTACTTC | CSVEDRPSYEQYF | - | - | TRBJ2-7 | TRBV29-1
TGTGCCAGCAGTCTCGCAGGGAGGAGCACTGAAGCTTTCTTT | CASSLAGRSTEAFF | - | - | TRBJ1-1 | TRBV6-6
TGTGCCAGCAGCCCCATAGCGGGGGGAGGGTCAGATACGCAGTATTTT | CASSPIAGGGSDTQYF | TRBD2 | - | TRBJ2-3 | TRBV4-2
TGTGCCAGCAGCCCCCGCCCAGGGGGAAGCTCCTACAATGAGCAGTTCTTC | CASSPRPGGSSYNEQFF | TRBD1 | - | TRBJ2-1 | TRBV7-7
TGTGCCACCAGTGACCGGGACAGTAACTATGGCTACACCTTC | CATSDRDSNYGYTF | TRBD1 | - | TRBJ1-2 | TRBV24-1
TGTGCCAGCAGTTCCATACTCAATCAGCCCCAGCATTTT | CASSSILNQPQHF | - | - | TRBJ1-5 | TRBV2
TGTGCCAGCGCCACAATGGGAGGGACAGGGGTATACGAGCAGTACTTC | CASATMGGTGVYEQYF | TRBD1 | - | TRBJ2-7 | TRBV14
TGTGCCAGCTCGCGACAGGGGGCGATGACCGGGGAGCTGTTTTTT | CASSRQGAMTGELFF | TRBD1 | once | TRBJ2-2 | TRBV18
TGTGCCACCAGTGATTTTGGCGGGGTCAGCTACAATGAGCAGTTCTTC | CATSDFGGVSYNEQFF | - | - | TRBJ2-1 | TRBV24-1
TGTGCCAGCAGCTTAACAGGGGCCGGAGGGGAGCTGTTTTTT | CASSLTGAGGELFF | TRBD1 | - | TRBJ2-2 | TRBV13
TGTGCCAGCAGCGTAGTTCCCGACAGGGAGGCCGGGGAGCTGTTTTTT | CASSVVPDREAGELFF | - | - | TRBJ2-2 | TRBV9
TGTGCCAGTAGTATCAGCAACGGGATTAACTATGGCTACACCTTC | CASSISNGINYGYTF | - | - | TRBJ1-2 | TRBV19
TGTGCCAGTAGTATGGACAGGGTGTCCTACGAGCAGTACTTC | CASSMDRVSYEQYF | TRBD1 | - | TRBJ2-7 | TRBV19
TGTGCCAGCGAAGACAGGGGCAATCAGCCCCAGCATTTT | CASEDRGNQPQHF | TRBD1 | - | TRBJ1-5 | TRBV2
TGTGCCAGCAGTTCCACAGGGGGAAACACCGGGGAGCTGTTTTTT | CASSSTGGNTGELFF | TRBD1 | few | TRBJ2-2 | TRBV27
TGTGCCAGCAGCGTAGGCTCGGGATACGCTTTTGGCTACACCTTC | CASSVGSGYAFGYTF | - | - | TRBJ1-2 | TRBV9
TGTGCCAGCCTCCAGGGGGCATATGGCTACACCTTC | CASLQGAYGYTF | TRBD1 | - | TRBJ1-2 | TRBV12-3/TRBV12-4
TGTGCCAGCAGCCGGGGTCTTGGAGAAAAACTGTTTTTT | CASSRGLGEKLFF | - | - | TRBJ1-4 | TRBV7-7
TGTGCCAGCAGCCCTAGTCCACTAGCGGGGGGATACTCGAACACCGGGGAGCTGTTTTTT | CASSPSPLAGGYSNTGELFF | TRBD2 | - | TRBJ2-2 | TRBV7-8
TGTGCCAGCAGCGTCAGGAACACTGAAGCTTTCTTT | CASSVRNTEAFF | - | - | TRBJ1-1 | TRBV5-5
TGCGCCAGCAGCCTGGACAGGGTGGGTGAGCAGTACTTC | CASSLDRVGEQYF | TRBD1 | - | TRBJ2-7 | TRBV5-1
TGCGCCAGCAGTGGGACTAGCGGGGGGGGAGATACGCAGTATTTT | CASSGTSGGGDTQYF | TRBD2 | - | TRBJ2-3 | TRBV4-1
TGTGCCATACAAGGTCGAGGGCTAGCGGGGGCCGGACGGTCGACCGGGGAGCTGTTTTTT | CAIQGRGLAGAGRSTGELFF | - | - | TRBJ2-2 | TRBV21-1
TGTGCCAGCAGCGTACGGGGTTCATTAGAGACCCAGTACTTC | CASSVRGSLETQYF | - | - | TRBJ2-5 | TRBV9
TGTGCCAGCAGCTTAAAGGGGTCGGGACTAGCGGATTCCTACGAGCAGTACTTC | CASSLKGSGLADSYEQYF | TRBD2 | - | TRBJ2-7 | TRBV7-8
TGTGCCACCAGCAGAGATCTGGCGGGGACCTATGGCTACACCTTC | CATSRDLAGTYGYTF | - | - | TRBJ1-2 | TRBV15
TGTGCCAGCAGCCTATCCGGGGGAGCGACTAGCACAGATACGCAGTATTTT | CASSLSGGATSTDTQYF | - | - | TRBJ2-3 | TRBV3-1/TRBV3-2
TGTGCCAGCAGTTTGGGACAGGTGCAAGAAGCTTTCTTT | CASSLGQVQEAFF | TRBD1 | - | TRBJ1-1 | TRBV28
TGTGCCAGCAGCCGACAGGGGGCTGATAATTCACCCCTCCACTTT | CASSRQGADNSPLHF | TRBD1 | - | TRBJ1-6 | TRBV2
TGTGCCATCAGTGGGAACACCGATGGGGGGAGACTGTTTTTT | CAISGNTDGGRLFF | - | - | TRBJ1-4 | TRBV10-3
TGTGCCAGCAGTTACTCTGGGACATCGAACACTGAAGCTTTCTTT | CASSYSGTSNTEAFF | - | once | TRBJ1-1 | TRBV6-5
TGCGCCAGCAGCCAAGGGTTGTGGCGGGCGAACACTGAAGCTTTCTTT | CASSQGLWRANTEAFF | - | - | TRBJ1-1 | TRBV4-1
TGTGCCAGCAGCACGGACACGACTGAGCTTAACTATGGCTACACCTTC | CASSTDTTELNYGYTF | - | - | TRBJ1-2 | TRBV7-9
TGTGCCAGCAGCTCGGGACTAGCGGGGGGCCCATCGAACACCGGGGAGCTGTTTTTT | CASSSGLAGGPSNTGELFF | TRBD2 | - | TRBJ2-2 | TRBV5-4
TGTGCCAGCAGCAACCAGGACAGGCTCTATGGCTACACCTTC | CASSNQDRLYGYTF | - | once | TRBJ1-2 | TRBV21-1
TGCGCCAGCAGAGCACAGGGGGCGACTAATTCACCCCTCCACTTT | CASRAQGATNSPLHF | TRBD1 | few | TRBJ1-6 | TRBV5-1
TGTGCCAGCAGTTCTTTCACCGGGGAGCTGTTTTTT | CASSSFTGELFF | - | - | TRBJ2-2 | TRBV28
TGTGCCAGCAGTGTGGGGGGGAGTACAGATACGCAGTATTTT | CASSVGGSTDTQYF | TRBD2 | - | TRBJ2-3 | TRBV28
TGTGCCAGCAGCTACCCGGGAGATGGGAACACTGAAGCTTTCTTT | CASSYPGDGNTEAFF | - | - | TRBJ1-1 | TRBV13
TGTGCCAGCAGCGTAGGGACAGCAACAAATGAAAAACTGTTTTTT | CASSVGTATNEKLFF | - | - | TRBJ1-4 | TRBV9
TGTGCCAGCAGACCCACAGGGGGCACTGAAGCTTTCTTT | CASRPTGGTEAFF | TRBD1 | few | TRBJ1-1 | TRBV27
TGTGCCATTCGCGACAGGGAAGAGACCCAGTACTTC | CAIRDREETQYF | TRBD1 | - | TRBJ2-5 | TRBV10-3
TGCGCCAGCAGCTTGGCGGGGGACAACACCGGGGAGCTGTTTTTT | CASSLAGDNTGELFF | - | few | TRBJ2-2 | TRBV5-1
TGTGCCAGTAGTATGAGGGCACGGTCGAAACTGCCGGGCACTGAAGCTTTCTTT | CASSMRARSKLPGTEAFF | - | - | TRBJ1-1 | TRBV19
TGCGCCAGCAGCGCCCGGACAGGGGCTGACACAGATACGCAGTATTTT | CASSARTGADTDTQYF | TRBD1 | - | TRBJ2-3 | TRBV5-1
TGTGCCAGAACAGGGACTAGCGGTAACGCTTGCTACAATGAGCAGTTCTTC | CARTGTSGNACYNEQFF | TRBD2 | - | TRBJ2-1 | TRBV7-3
TGTGCCAGCAGTGAAGACGCGGGGGTTACCTCCTACGAGCAGTACTTC | CASSEDAGVTSYEQYF | TRBD2 | - | TRBJ2-7 | TRBV2
TGTGCCAGCAGTGAAGCTTGGGACAGAGATAATTCACCCCTCCACTTT | CASSEAWDRDNSPLHF | TRBD1 | - | TRBJ1-6 | TRBV6-1